The 16 T cell receptor beta chains reported below all come from one sample, sequenced in a study of blood T cells in healthy people across ages. A sample-barcoded 5' primer and a J-beta primer mix were used in a second PCR of roughly 7 to 11 cycles. TCRdb processed the 5' RACE reads anew with MiXCR; each CDR3 protein has one entry. The sample lists about 970,000 distinct CDR3 sequences; approximately 50% were seen once. Sequencing used blood. The origin of the receptors is a woman aged 55 to 70 in good health.

This clonotype has only one observation. The CDR3 nucleotides read TGTGCCAGCAGTCCTGACAGTGGAGCATCCTATAATTCACCCCTCCACTTT. It specifies CASSPDSGASYNSPLHF. This chain connects TRBV2 to TRBJ1-6; maybe TRBD1 (5 bases). Germline CDR1 reads SNHLY; CDR2 reads FYNNEI. The CDR3 spans 17 residues. Trimming removed 5 bases from V and 1 base from J, with 15 bases in between.

This clonotype was recorded a few times. The germline gene is not matched at one end of the junction; a read error may be the cause. This chain joins TRBV6-2 or TRBV6-3 and TRBJ2-3, with D uncertain. Germline V gene lookup returns CDR1 MNHEY and CDR2 SVGEGT. The CDR3 has 18 residues. The CDR3 is CASSHSVWYRQTRDTQYF. CDR3 DNA: TGTGCCAGCAGTCACTCGGTTTGGTACCGCCAGACGCGAGATACGCAGTATTTT.

This chain joins TRBV3-1 and TRBJ2-3, with 8 bases matching TRBD2. The germline gives CDR1 LGHDT, CDR2 YNNKEL (reference sequence). Trimming at V came to 2 bases and at J to 7 bases, leaving 14 bases not matched to a gene. The CDR3 sequence is 17 residues long. In DNA, the CDR3 is TGTGCCAGCAGCCAATCCCAACTAGCGGAAATAGGGAATACGCAGTATTTT. Amino acid sequence: CASSQSQLAEIGNTQYF.

This clonotype came up once. This chain joins TRBV2 and TRBJ1-5; D not resolved. The germline gives CDR1 SNHLY, CDR2 FYNNEI. V was clipped by 1 base and J by 3 bases, with 7 bases between them. The CDR3 consists of 14 residues. CDR3 sequence: CASSEGLPNQPQHF. The CDR3 DNA sequence: TGTGCCAGCAGTGAAGGGTTACCCAATCAGCCCCAGCATTTT.

Worth noting for this clonotype: Compared with germline, one end of the junction differs, possibly owing to a read error. V usage is TRBV29-1 and J usage is TRBJ2-3, with D possibly being TRBD1 or TRBD2 (7 bases each). The germline CDR1 and CDR2 sequences are SQVTM and ANQGSEA. This CDR3 contains 14 residues. CDR3 in amino acids: CGVEDQGGEDTQYF. In nucleotides, the CDR3 is TGCGGCGTTGAAGATCAGGGGGGGGAAGATACGCAGTATTTT.

V gene TRBV6-5 combines with J gene TRBJ1-1, with unresolved D. With 5 bases removed from V and 1 base from J, the gap between germline ends came to 14 bases. The CDR3 length is 15 residues. Germline V CDR1 and CDR2: MNHEY, SVGAGI. The CDR3 nucleotides are TGTGCCAGCAGTGCCCAAGGTGGCACGAACACTGAAGCTTTCTTT. Its protein is CASSAQGGTNTEAFF.

The table lists this clonotype with a few counts. The rearrangement links TRBV6-5 to TRBJ1-2; D not certain. This CDR3 spans 14 amino acids. Germline lookup yields CDR1 MNHEY and CDR2 SVGAGI. V was trimmed by 0 bases and J by 8 bases, leaving 13 bases between them. The CDR3 coding sequence is TGTGCCAGCAGTTACTCGAATAGGATCAGGGGCTACACCTTC. Its protein is CASSYSNRIRGYTF.

This clonotype was seen a few times. The gene calls are TRBV27 and TRBJ1-5; TRBD1 matches 7 bases. Germline loops: CDR1 MNHEY, CDR2 SMNVEV (reference sequence). The V segment lost 4 bases and the J segment 4 bases; nucleotides outside the gene matches: 13. The CDR3 is 17 amino acids. CDR3 sequence reads: CASSSGQAQRGNQPQHF. CDR3 DNA: TGTGCCAGCAGTTCAGGACAGGCTCAACGAGGAAATCAGCCCCAGCATTTT.

CDR3 sequence (DNA): TGTGCCAGCAGCCCGTGGGTAGCGGTCTACGAGCAGTACTTC. It specifies CASSPWVAVYEQYF. The chain couples TRBV7-6 to TRBJ2-5, with D possibly matching TRBD2 (6 bases). TRBJ2-7 explains the end of the DNA better; the J call may be wrong. Germline V gene data show CDR1 as SGHVS and CDR2 as FNYEAQ. The CDR3 runs to 14 residues.

Only one count was recorded for this clonotype. This chain connects TRBV12-3 or TRBV12-4 to TRBJ2-4; 7 bases are shared with TRBD2. This CDR3 is 14 amino acids long. The junction had 16 bases not matched to a gene; V was cut back by 7 bases and J by 13 bases. This chain's CDR3 is CASTRASGSLEQYF. CDR3 sequence (DNA): TGTGCCAGCACGAGGGCTAGCGGATCATTAGAGCAGTACTTC.

This chain links TRBV11-2 with TRBJ2-5; 10 nucleotides agree with TRBD2. Losses at the gene ends were 5 bases for V and 11 bases for J; bases not matched to a gene: 5. The CDR3 totals 12 residues. Germline CDR1 and CDR2: SGHAT and FQNNGV. DNA of the CDR3: TGTGCCAGCAGCCAAGCGGGAGGGGGGCAGTACTTC. It translates to CASSQAGGGQYF.

The chain combines TRBV7-2 with TRBJ2-1; D tentatively fits TRBD1 or TRBD2 (5 bases each). In germline, CDR1 is SGHTA, CDR2 FQGNSA. CDR3 length: 13 residues. The V end lost 4 bases, the J end lost 5 bases, and 9 bases lay between the germline ends. This CDR3 is CASSWDRNNEQFF. CDR3 sequence (DNA): TGTGCCAGCAGCTGGGACCGCAACAATGAGCAGTTCTTC.

Only a few counts were recorded for this clonotype. J is TRBJ2-4 and V is TRBV20-1; perhaps TRBD2 as D (5 bases). The CDR3 is 15 amino acids. CDR1 DFQATT and CDR2 SNEGSKA come from the germline V gene (reference sequence). Trimming shortened V by 1 base and J by 0 bases, and 10 bases separated the two germline ends. The CDR3 nucleotides read TGCAGTGCTAGAGTAGGAGGCCAAGCCAAAAACATTCAGTACTTC. Its protein product is CSARVGGQAKNIQYF.

CDR3 nucleotide sequence: TGCGCCAGCAGCTTGGGATGGGGCAACAATGAGCAGTACTTC. Translating gives CASSLGWGNNEQYF. This chain joins TRBV5-1 and TRBJ2-1, with D possibly TRBD1 on 5 matching bases. The J call may be faulty, since TRBJ2-7 better matches the DNA end. The CDR3 extends over 14 amino acids. Germline V gene sequence: CDR1 SGHRS, CDR2 YFSETQ.

This clonotype has a handful of counts. V usage is TRBV18 and J usage is TRBJ2-7; 10 positions match TRBD1. V shed 3 bases and J 2 bases; nucleotides not matched to a gene: 7. Per germline, CDR1 KGHSH and CDR2 LQKENI. The length of the CDR3 is 16 residues. The CDR3 DNA follows: TGTGCCAGCTCACCTTCGACAGGGGGCGCCGCCTACGAGCAGTACTTC. Translating it yields CASSPSTGGAAYEQYF.

The chain carries TRBV6-2 or TRBV6-3 and TRBJ2-7; D may be TRBD1 (6 bases). The V end was cut by 4 bases, the J end by 4 bases, with 14 bases between. Germline V gene sequence: CDR1 MNHEY, CDR2 SVGEGT. The CDR3 is 14 amino acids. The CDR3 here is CASSWGRGWYEQYF. CDR3 DNA sequence: TGTGCCAGCAGTTGGGGCAGGGGATGGTACGAGCAGTACTTC.